Shown below are 10 T cell receptor beta chains from a single sample sequenced in a study of shared clonotypes between healthy human individuals. The method was immunoSEQ multiplex PCR; TCRdb's version includes in-frame clones alone and lacks a portion of them. The sample yields roughly 96,000 clones, more than 45% seen once. Sequenced material: PBMCs. Every receptor here comes from a woman between 40 and 55 years old in good health. Some clones in this sample may be carry-over from other donors' samples.

This CDR3 is CASRDSRGADTQYF. CDR3 nucleotides: TGTGCCAGTAGAGACTCCCGTGGCGCAGATACGCAGTATTTT. The V gene is TRBV25-1, the J gene TRBJ2-3, with D unresolved. Germline assignment: CDR1 MGHDK and CDR2 SYGVNS. V shed 9 bases and J shed 4 bases, with 17 bases lying between them. CDR3 length: 14 amino acids.

The chain joins TRBV28 to TRBJ2-5, with 9 bases that match TRBD2. The J call may be incorrect, as the DNA end agrees better with TRBJ2-7. In germline, CDR1 is MDHEN, CDR2 SYDVKM. This CDR3 is 15 amino acids long. This CDR3 reads CASSPGTSNIYEQYF. CDR3 in DNA: TGTGCCAGCAGTCCCGGGACTAGCAATATCTACGAGCAGTACTTC.

At least ten counts were recorded for this clone. This chain links TRBV4-1 with TRBJ1-1; D might be TRBD1 (6 bases). The length of the CDR3 is 14 residues. Looked up from germline, CDR1 is MGHRA and CDR2 is YSYEKL. Trimming pared 7 bases from V and 5 bases from J, leaving 17 bases between. CDR3 in DNA: TGCGCCAGCACCCCACGGGGGGCTGGGACTGAAGCTTTCTTT. It translates to CASTPRGAGTEAFF.

This clone was picked up a small number of times. The V gene is TRBV27, the J gene TRBJ2-2; D may match TRBD1 or TRBD2 (5 bases each). The V end was cut by 5 bases, the J end by 4 bases, with 20 bases between. From germline, CDR1 is MNHEY and CDR2 SMNVEV (reference sequence). The CDR3 length is 17 residues. CDR3 region: CASSNAGTRGTTGELFF. DNA for the CDR3: TGTGCCAGCAGTAACGCCGGGACCCGAGGGACCACCGGGGAGCTGTTTTTT.

This clone was observed once. The chain combines TRBV28 with TRBJ1-5; D call uncertain. Trimming removed 3 bases from V and 9 bases from J, with 9 bases in between. The CDR3 loop spans 12 amino acids. Germline V gene lookup returns CDR1 MDHEN and CDR2 SYDVKM. The CDR3 sequence: CASSFFLRPQHF. CDR3 nucleotides: TGTGCCAGCAGTTTCTTTCTTCGGCCCCAGCATTTT.

The chain has TRBV5-4 and TRBJ2-5, with no clear D. Germline V gene lookup returns CDR1 SGHNT and CDR2 YYREEE (reference sequence). Trimming pared 0 bases from V and 1 base from J, leaving 7 bases between. The CDR3 is 14 residues long. The CDR3 here is CASSLATTQETQYF. CDR3 sequence (DNA): TGTGCCAGCAGCTTGGCCACAACCCAAGAGACCCAGTACTTC.

The chain uses TRBV5-6 and TRBJ1-1; D not certain. Germline V gives CDR1 SGHDT, CDR2 YYEEEE. CDR3 length: 14 residues. V was pared by 4 bases and J by 4 bases, with 14 bases between. This CDR3 is CASSRPDRGTEAFF. DNA of the CDR3: TGTGCCAGCAGCCGTCCGGACCGAGGCACTGAAGCTTTCTTT.

This clone was seen many times. The chain links TRBV7-6 to TRBJ1-6; D uncertain. Germline CDR1 SGHVS, CDR2 FNYEAQ. This CDR3 contains 15 residues. V was trimmed by 4 bases and J by 7 bases, leaving 14 bases between them. CDR3 protein: CASSSTAQRNSPLHF. As DNA, the CDR3 is TGTGCCAGCAGCTCGACGGCCCAAAGGAATTCACCCCTCCACTTT.

The J gene is TRBJ2-7, the V gene TRBV5-1, with 11 bases aligning to TRBD2. This CDR3 spans 14 amino acids. The germline V gene encodes CDR1 SGHRS and CDR2 YFSETQ. The V segment lost 4 bases and the J segment 2 bases; nucleotides outside the gene matches: 2. CDR3 in amino acids: CASSLTSGAYEQYF. The CDR3 coding sequence is TGCGCCAGCAGCCTGACTAGCGGGGCCTACGAGCAGTACTTC.

This chain joins TRBV7-2 and TRBJ2-3; D is unclear. CDR3 length: 11 amino acids. Germline V lookup: CDR1 SGHTA, CDR2 FQGNSA. V shed 4 bases and J shed 5 bases, with 4 bases lying between them. In DNA form, the CDR3 reads TGTGCCAGCAGCTACCAAGATACGCAGTATTTT. This encodes CASSYQDTQYF.